This TCR beta chain came from a study of blood T cell repertoires in COVID-19. Study processing details: Nucleated cell number was recorded as an estimate derived from reference gene primer amplification. Data came from immunoSEQ multiplex PCR; TCRdb stores just in-frame clones and leaves some out. The V and J calls and clone size are taken from that table; D and trimming were inferred from the DNA. The sample shows about 250,000 clones, 82% of them seen only once. Per germline, CDR1 MDHEN and CDR2 SYDVKM. This CDR3 has 16 amino acids. V was clipped by 2 bases and J by 7 bases; unmatched bases: 10. The rearrangement links TRBV28 to TRBJ1-5, with 8 bases matching TRBD1. The source is a man in his forties who had been exposed to COVID-19. Sequenced: PBMCs or T cells enriched from blood (not recorded which). The CDR3 protein is CASSLDRGQGGQPQHF. In DNA form, the CDR3 reads TGTGCCAGCAGTTTAGACAGAGGACAGGGAGGACAGCCCCAGCATTTT.